The 21 T cell receptor beta chains reported below all come from one sample, sequenced in a study of monozygotic twins with inflammatory bowel disease. Each CDR3 protein gets one entry in TCRdb, which reprocessed the 5' RACE reads and gives no DNA. The sample includes around 99,000 distinct CDR3 sequences. Sequenced material: blood. These receptors all stem from a human donor with ulcerative colitis or Crohn's disease, or a healthy co-twin of an affected twin (not recorded which).

This chain connects TRBV10-3 to TRBJ2-2; TCRdb's D gene call, TRBD1, goes unchecked for lack of DNA. Germline V lookup: CDR1 ENHRY, CDR2 SYGVKD. The CDR3 extends over 14 amino acids. The CDR3 loop reads CAISETGGAGELFF.

The chain joins TRBV6-1 to TRBJ2-7; TCRdb's D call, TRBD1, is unchecked because there is no DNA. This CDR3 comprises 14 residues. From germline, CDR1 is MNHNS and CDR2 SASEGT. The CDR3 sequence is CASSEALVGDEQYF.

The gene calls are TRBV4-2 and TRBJ1-6. CDR1 LGHNA and CDR2 YNFKEQ come from the germline V gene. The CDR3 runs to 12 residues. CDR3 protein: CASSQDRSPLHF.

The chain couples TRBV5-6 to TRBJ2-3; TCRdb lists TRBD1, though no DNA is available to test this call. The CDR3 has 14 amino acids. From germline, CDR1 is SGHDT and CDR2 YYEEEE. This CDR3 is CASSFGTLTHTQYF.

The rearrangement joins TRBV2 to TRBJ1-6; TCRdb lists TRBD1, though no DNA is available to test this call. Germline CDR1 reads SNHLY; CDR2 reads FYNNEI. The length of the CDR3 is 14 residues. The CDR3 loop is CASSDGTGRSPLHF.

CDR3 in amino acids: CASSLSNEQFF. The chain couples TRBV12-3 or TRBV12-4 to TRBJ2-1. There are 11 residues in the CDR3.

The rearrangement joins TRBV7-8 to TRBJ2-1; there is no DNA to check the TCRdb D call of TRBD2. CDR3 size: 19 residues. CDR1 is SGHVS, CDR2 FQNEAQ, per germline. This CDR3 reads CASSSWTSGGLSAINEQFF.

This chain links TRBV27 with TRBJ2-4. Germline lookup yields CDR1 MNHEY and CDR2 SMNVEV (reference sequence). The CDR3 is made up of 14 amino acids. CDR3 loop: CASRTVVPKNIQYF.

The rearrangement joins TRBV9 to TRBJ2-7; without DNA, the TCRdb call of TRBD1 cannot be checked. Per the germline V gene, CDR1 is SGDLS and CDR2 is YYNGEE. This CDR3 region has 13 residues. CDR3 region: CASSVDGGLEQYF.

The chain is built from TRBV7-9 and TRBJ2-2. The germline CDR1 and CDR2 sequences are SEHNR and FQNEAQ (reference sequence). The CDR3 has 16 residues. This CDR3 is CASSLAWNKNTGELFF.

The V gene is TRBV15, the J gene TRBJ1-1. Germline values: CDR1 LNHNV, CDR2 YYDKDF (reference sequence). The CDR3 loop spans 15 amino acids. The CDR3 here is CATSRDGEGNTEAFF.

V gene TRBV5-4 combines with J gene TRBJ2-3. The germline gives CDR1 SGHNT, CDR2 YYREEE (reference sequence). The CDR3 sequence is 15 residues long. The CDR3 loop reads CASSLDPRGTDTQYF.

V and J are TRBV5-1 and TRBJ2-1; the D call from TCRdb, TRBD2, cannot be confirmed without DNA. Germline CDR1 is SGHRS and CDR2 is YFSETQ. The length of the CDR3 is 15 residues. The CDR3 loop reads CASSLIAGYDNEQFF.

The chain joins TRBV4-2 to TRBJ2-7; TCRdb's D call of TRBD2 is untestable without DNA. Germline CDR1 LGHNA, CDR2 YNFKEQ. The CDR3 loop spans 15 amino acids. The CDR3 sequence: CASSPTWRGAYEQYF.

CDR3: CASSQSPGGEGSPLHF. The chain links TRBV4-3 to TRBJ1-6; TCRdb calls TRBD1, which cannot be checked without DNA. This CDR3 has 16 amino acids. Per the germline V gene, CDR1 is LGHNA and CDR2 is YSLEER.

CDR3 in amino acids: CASSSEGARDQPQHF. This rearrangement joins TRBV7-8 to TRBJ1-5; TCRdb picks TRBD1, but there is no DNA to check that call. CDR3 length: 15 residues. The V gene's germline CDR1 is SGHVS and CDR2 FQNEAQ.

The chain employs TRBV7-2 and TRBJ2-7; TCRdb's D call, TRBD2, is unchecked because there is no DNA. Looked up from germline, CDR1 is SGHTA and CDR2 is FQGNSA. The CDR3 is 13 amino acids. The CDR3 reads CASKQGPPYEQYF. The full variable domain, in which reference TRBV7-2 and TRBJ2-7 provide the parts outside the CDR3, is GAGVSQSPSNKVTEKGKDVELRCDPISGHTALYWYRQSLGQGLEFLIYFQGNSAPDKSGLPSDRFSAERTGGSVSTLTIQRTQQEDSAVYLCASKQGPPYEQYFGPGTRLTVT.

The chain uses TRBV28 and TRBJ1-2; without DNA, the TCRdb call of TRBD1 cannot be checked. There are 14 residues in the CDR3. Germline values: CDR1 MDHEN, CDR2 SYDVKM. The chain's CDR3 is CASSPTGGGYGYTF.

The genes are TRBV14 and TRBJ1-1. In germline, CDR1 is SGHDN, CDR2 FVKESK. CDR3 length equals 15 residues. CDR3 amino acids: CASSQAGPRNAEAFF.

The V and J genes are TRBV11-2 and TRBJ2-2. The CDR3 is 12 amino acids. In germline, CDR1 is SGHAT, CDR2 FQNNGV. The CDR3 here is CASCERAGELFF. Full variable domain (remainder filled in from reference TRBV11-2 and TRBJ2-2): EAGVAQSPRYKIIEKRQSVAFWCNPISGHATLYWYQQILGQGPKLLIQFQNNGVVDDSQLPKDRFSAERLKGVDSTLKIQPAKLEDSAVYLCASCERAGELFFGEGSRLTVL.

The V gene is TRBV20-1, the J gene TRBJ2-1; TCRdb gives TRBD1 as the D gene, but with no DNA this cannot be confirmed. The CDR3 runs 14 residues. Per the germline V gene, CDR1 is DFQATT and CDR2 is SNEGSKA (reference sequence). CDR3 loop: CSAGGGTVYNEQFF.